Following are 7 T cell receptor beta chains from one sample sequenced in a study of blood T cell repertoires in COVID-19. Some clones are missing from TCRdb's copy, which holds only in-frame ones; the method was immunoSEQ multiplex PCR. In the table there are 14,000 or so clones, 60% to 75% of which are singletons. Sequencing used peripheral blood. Receptors originate from a man in his 70s with acute or convalescent COVID-19.

This clone was observed a few times. CDR3 amino acids: CASSSVPFYEQYF. For the CDR3, the DNA is TGTGCCAGCAGCTCCGTTCCGTTCTACGAGCAGTACTTC. The gene calls are TRBV5-8 and TRBJ2-7, with no clear D. Germline V lookup: CDR1 SGHTS, CDR2 YDEGEE. V was pared by 3 bases and J by 3 bases, with 10 bases between. The CDR3 extends over 13 amino acids.

The rearrangement uses TRBV28 and TRBJ2-3, with 7 bases matching TRBD2. This CDR3 has 16 residues. V dropped 4 bases and J dropped 3; count of bases not matched to a gene: 10. Germline V gene data show CDR1 as MDHEN and CDR2 as SYDVKM. CDR3 in amino acids: CASSSGGQTATDTQYF. CDR3 nucleotides: TGTGCCAGCAGTTCGGGGGGTCAAACTGCAACAGATACGCAGTATTTT. Based on the CDR3 plus reference TRBV28 and TRBJ2-3, the full variable domain is DVKVTQSSRYLVKRTGEKVFLECVQDMDHENMFWYRQDPGLGLRLIYFSYDVKMKEKGDIPEGYSVSREKKERFSLILESASTNQTSMYLCASSSGGQTATDTQYFGPGTRLTVL.

The genes are TRBV11-2 and TRBJ2-3, with 10 bases that match TRBD2. Per germline, CDR1 SGHAT and CDR2 FQNNGV. Trimming cost V 6 bases and J 4 bases; bases outside gene matches: 7. The CDR3 is made up of 15 amino acids. CDR3: CASRGAGGPSDTQYF. The CDR3 nucleotides are TGTGCCAGCAGAGGAGCGGGGGGGCCTTCAGATACGCAGTATTTT.

This clone has only a few counts. This rearrangement joins TRBV5-6 to TRBJ1-2; 11 nucleotides line up with TRBD1. The germline V gene has CDR1 SGHDT and CDR2 YYEEEE. With V trimmed by 4 bases and J by 4 bases, 3 bases remained unmatched. The CDR3 sequence is 14 residues long. The CDR3 loop is CASSRGQGGYGYTF. The CDR3 DNA follows: TGTGCCAGCAGCAGGGGACAGGGGGGCTATGGCTACACCTTC.

The chain uses TRBV6-5 and TRBJ2-1; TRBD1 matches at 7 bases. CDR3 length: 14 residues. In germline, CDR1 is MNHEY, CDR2 SVGAGI. V lost 6 bases to trimming and J lost 7 bases; unmatched junction nucleotides: 9. DNA of the CDR3: TGTGCCAGCAGAGCAGACAGGGCTGGGAATGAGCAGTTCTTC. It translates to CASRADRAGNEQFF.

This chain connects TRBV6-2 or TRBV6-3 to TRBJ2-7; 9 bases agree with TRBD2. The length of the CDR3 is 14 residues. Germline V gives CDR1 MNHEY, CDR2 SVGEGT. V was pared by 5 bases and J by 7 bases, with 9 bases of the junction left unmatched. The CDR3 DNA reads as TGTGCCAGCAGTCGGATTAGCGGGAGAAAAGAGCAGTACTTC. It encodes CASSRISGRKEQYF.

This clone appeared a single time. The rearrangement joins TRBV25-1 to TRBJ2-1, with TRBD2 matching over 11 bases. V shed 4 bases, J shed 3 bases, and the junction held 5 bases outside the gene matches. The CDR3 loop spans 16 amino acids. Germline lookup yields CDR1 MGHDK and CDR2 SYGVNS. The CDR3 loop is CASSAGGTSGYNEQFF. The DNA for the CDR3 is TGTGCCAGCAGTGCCGGAGGGACTAGCGGCTACAATGAGCAGTTCTTC.